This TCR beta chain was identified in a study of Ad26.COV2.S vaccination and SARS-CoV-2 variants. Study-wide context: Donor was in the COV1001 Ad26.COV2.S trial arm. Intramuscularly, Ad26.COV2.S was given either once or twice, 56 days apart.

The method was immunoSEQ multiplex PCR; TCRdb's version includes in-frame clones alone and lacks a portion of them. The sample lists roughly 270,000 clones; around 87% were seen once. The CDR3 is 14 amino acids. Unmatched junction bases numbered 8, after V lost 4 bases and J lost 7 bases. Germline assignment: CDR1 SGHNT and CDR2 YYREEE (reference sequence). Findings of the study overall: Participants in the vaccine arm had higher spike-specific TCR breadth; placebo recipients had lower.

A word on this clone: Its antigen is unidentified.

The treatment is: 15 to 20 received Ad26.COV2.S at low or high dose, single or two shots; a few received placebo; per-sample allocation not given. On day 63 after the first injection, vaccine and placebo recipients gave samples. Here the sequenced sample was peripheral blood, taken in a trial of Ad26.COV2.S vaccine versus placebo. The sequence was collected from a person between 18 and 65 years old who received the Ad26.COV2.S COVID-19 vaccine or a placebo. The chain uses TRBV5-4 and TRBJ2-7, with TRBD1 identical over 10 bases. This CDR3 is CASSPSTGGMEQYF. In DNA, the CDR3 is TGTGCCAGCAGCCCATCGACAGGGGGCATGGAGCAGTACTTC.